A selection of T cell receptor beta chains follows, all from one sample in a study of ipilimumab plus nivolumab after autologous stem cell transplantation. Here immunoSEQ multiplex PCR was the method, and the copy in TCRdb shows in-frame clones only, minus some. The sample consists of 17,000 or so clones, around four fifths of them appearing once. This specimen was PBMCs, taken in a trial of ipilimumab plus nivolumab as post-transplant consolidation. The receptors originated from a male donor with diffuse large B-cell lymphoma. CDR3s include the opening cysteine and the closing phenylalanine or tryptophan.

V: TRBV5-5
J: TRBJ1-2
CDR3: CASSLGAGWAVTF

V: TRBV21-1
J: TRBJ1-1
CDR3: CASSKAGRGCPEAFF

V: TRBV11-3
J: TRBJ1-4
CDR3: CASSLAPARNEKLFF

V: TRBV4-2
J: TRBJ1-2
CDR3: CASSQDPQGVYNYGYTF

V: TRBV11-2
J: TRBJ2-3
CDR3: CASRPRGGSTDTQYF

V: TRBV2
J: TRBJ1-2
CDR3: CASSGAEGTGYGGYTF

V: TRBV19
J: TRBJ2-1
CDR3: CASSIVGVWLAEKYNEQFF

V: TRBV7-2
J: TRBJ2-7
CDR3: CASSPQPGNYEQYF

V: TRBV28
J: TRBJ1-1
CDR3: CASSTSPQGPNTEAFF

V: TRBV5-8
J: TRBJ1-1
CDR3: CASSLRAGRNTEAFF

V: TRBV28
J: TRBJ2-7
CDR3: CASTSRGGFPLQQYF

V: TRBV4-1
J: TRBJ1-5
CDR3: CASSQDRAHKPQHF

V: TRBV4-1
J: TRBJ2-5
CDR3: CASSTTGGPQETQYF

V: TRBV7-9
J: TRBJ2-1
CDR3: CASSSWTSGTYNEQFF

V: TRBV5-5
J: TRBJ1-2
CDR3: CASSRGQEGYTF

V: TRBV5-1
J: TRBJ1-4
CDR3: CASSLSSQGLGEKLFF

V: TRBV30
J: TRBJ2-1
CDR3: CACGRGPPNEQFF

V: TRBV5-6
J: TRBJ2-1
CDR3: CASSYSGGVDEQFF

V: TRBV29-1
J: TRBJ1-1
CDR3: CSGGQGGTEAFF